The 25 T cell receptor beta chains below come from one sample, sequenced in a study of CD8+CD57+ T cells in acquired aplastic anemia. According to the study, genomic DNA was the template for TCR beta VDJ and CDR3 profiling. One entry per CDR3 protein results from TCRdb running MiXCR on the reads. The data contain around 79,000 distinct CDR3 sequences, about three quarters of them seen just once; the ten biggest clones take up approximately 80%. Sequencing was done on patients that had shown CD8+CD57+ cell expansion by flow cytometry. Input material: sorted CD4+, CD8+, or CD8+CD57+ T cells (not recorded which) from PBMCs. All receptors derive from a human donor with aplastic anemia.

The table lists this clonotype with a few counts. The CDR3, as DNA: TGTGCCAGCATCGCGGGCAATGAAAAACTGTTTTTT. Translating it yields CASIAGNEKLFF. The gene calls are TRBV2 and TRBJ1-4, with D uncertain. The CDR3 contains 12 residues. V dropped 7 bases and J dropped 5 bases, with 8 bases sitting between them. Germline lookup yields CDR1 SNHLY and CDR2 FYNNEI.

The chain links TRBV7-2 to TRBJ2-1; 9 bases map to TRBD2. CDR1 and CDR2 from the germline V gene are SGHTA and FQGNSA. The V and J ends lost 5 bases and 6 bases, in that order; junction bases with no gene match: 5. The CDR3 is 14 amino acids. The CDR3 is CASSLGGRGNEQFF. The CDR3 DNA reads as TGTGCCAGCAGCCTAGGCGGGAGGGGCAATGAGCAGTTCTTC.

This clonotype was counted once. This chain's CDR3 is CASSIVSGGQNEQFF. In DNA form, the CDR3 reads TGTGCCAGTAGTATTGTGTCAGGAGGTCAGAATGAGCAGTTCTTC. This chain links TRBV19 with TRBJ2-1, with a possible D match to TRBD2 (5 bases). The CDR3 has 15 residues. V shed 3 bases and J shed 7 bases, with 16 bases lying between them. CDR1 is LNHDA, CDR2 SQIVND, per germline (reference sequence).

The J gene is TRBJ1-4, the V gene TRBV20-1, with TRBD1 identical over 10 bases. Germline CDR1 is DFQATT and CDR2 is SNEGSKA (reference sequence). With 6 bases clipped from V and 6 bases from J, the junction kept 4 bases outside the gene matches. This CDR3 is built from 13 residues. The CDR3 nucleotides read TGCAGTGCCATCGGGACAGGGGATGAAAAACTGTTTTTT. Protein product: CSAIGTGDEKLFF.

J is TRBJ1-6 and V is TRBV7-3; 7 bases align to TRBD1. V shed 2 bases, J shed 7 bases, and the junction held 5 bases outside the gene matches. CDR3 length equals 15 residues. Germline CDR1 reads SGHTA; CDR2 reads FQGTGA. CDR3 loop: CASSLDRVGNSPLHF. The CDR3 region has the DNA TGTGCCAGCAGCTTAGACAGGGTGGGGAATTCACCCCTCCACTTT.

The chain recombines TRBV5-6 with TRBJ1-4; D unresolved. CDR3 length: 15 residues. V lost 0 bases, J lost 7 bases, and 13 bases lay in between. Per germline, CDR1 SGHDT and CDR2 YYEEEE. The CDR3 nucleotides are TGTGCCAGCAGCTTGGGACCCCTAGTAGGTGAAAAACTGTTTTTT. This codes for CASSLGPLVGEKLFF.

The genes are TRBV20-1 and TRBJ2-7; D is ambiguous. Germline CDR1 and CDR2: DFQATT and SNEGSKA (reference sequence). V was pared by 6 bases and J by 6 bases, with 21 bases between. The CDR3 is 14 amino acids. The DNA of the CDR3 is TGCAGTGCGGAAAGAATTGACCGAGTTGGCGAGCAGTACTTC. Its translation: CSAERIDRVGEQYF.

The chain couples TRBV9 to TRBJ1-5, with D possibly being TRBD1 (5 bases). This CDR3 has 15 residues. Germline CDR1 and CDR2: SGDLS and YYNGEE. The V end lost 3 bases, the J end lost 0 bases, and 10 bases lay between the germline ends. The CDR3 loop is CASSAGPSSNQPQHF. CDR3 DNA sequence: TGTGCCAGCAGCGCGGGACCCAGTAGCAATCAGCCCCAGCATTTT.

The rearrangement uses TRBV11-2 and TRBJ2-7; 10 bases are a match to TRBD2. J lost 3 bases, V lost 6 bases, and 14 bases had no gene match. The length of the CDR3 is 17 residues. The germline V gene encodes CDR1 SGHAT and CDR2 FQNNGV. CDR3: CASRGTSGTTDFYEQYF. Here the CDR3 DNA reads TGTGCCAGCAGAGGTACTAGCGGGACTACTGATTTCTACGAGCAGTACTTC.

Of note for this clonotype: A much larger clone sits a single nucleotide away, making a read error possible. In nucleotides, the CDR3 is TGTGCCACCAGTGATTTGCAGGGACAGGGGGTCTACGAGCAGTACTTC. This sequence encodes CATSDLQGQGVYEQYF. The V call is TRBV24-1, the J call TRBJ2-7, with 11 bases that match TRBD1. Trimming cost V 0 bases and J 3 bases; bases outside gene matches: 3. The germline gives CDR1 KGHDR, CDR2 SFDVKD. The CDR3 is made up of 16 amino acids.

This clonotype occurred once. This sequence joins TRBV19 and TRBJ1-4; 7 bases are shared with TRBD1. This CDR3 spans 15 amino acids. V dropped 3 bases and J dropped 7; count of bases not matched to a gene: 8. The germline CDR1 and CDR2 sequences are LNHDA and SQIVND (reference sequence). The CDR3, as DNA: TGTGCCAGTAGTATTGGAGGGACAGCGAGTGAAAAACTGTTTTTT. Residues: CASSIGGTASEKLFF.

Details on this clonotype: The final CDR3 position lacks the conserved phenylalanine or tryptophan, pointing to a likely read error. The chain recombines TRBV20-1 with TRBJ2-7; 12 positions agree with TRBD2. The junction had 20 bases not matched to a gene; V was cut back by 7 bases and J by 7 bases. The germline V gene has CDR1 DFQATT and CDR2 SNEGSKA (reference sequence). The CDR3 spans 17 residues. The DNA of the CDR3 is TGCAGTGTCCCGTCCGGATCGACTAGCGGGAGACGGTGGGAGCAGTACCTC. This encodes CSVPSGSTSGRRWEQYL.

This clonotype is a singleton in its sample. The J gene is TRBJ2-3, the V gene TRBV25-1, with 8 bases that match TRBD1. The V segment lost 3 bases and the J segment 2 bases; nucleotides outside the gene matches: 4. CDR3 size: 15 residues. CDR1 and CDR2 from the germline V gene are MGHDK and SYGVNS. Written as DNA, the CDR3 is TGTGCCAGCAGTGATAGGGGACAGGTCACAGATACGCAGTATTTT. The encoded protein is CASSDRGQVTDTQYF.

In the case of this clonotype: Because it lacks the conserved phenylalanine or tryptophan at the end, this CDR3 is likely a read error. The chain recombines TRBV25-1 with TRBJ1-1, with a tentative D call TRBD1 (6 bases). The CDR3 consists of 13 residues. With 6 bases removed from V and 2 bases from J, the gap between germline ends came to 10 bases. Looked up from germline, CDR1 is MGHDK and CDR2 is SYGVNS. In DNA form, the CDR3 reads TGTGCCAGCAGGTGGGGGCGCAACACTGAAGCTTTCCTT. Translated: CASRWGRNTEAFL.

This clonotype was recorded once. This sequence joins TRBV25-1 and TRBJ2-7; the match to TRBD1 covers 9 bases. CDR1 and CDR2 (germline): MGHDK, SYGVNS. The CDR3 spans 14 residues. Unmatched junction bases numbered 8, after V lost 8 bases and J lost 3 bases. CDR3: CASGTQGALYEQYF. The CDR3 coding sequence is TGTGCCAGCGGGACACAGGGGGCCCTCTACGAGCAGTACTTC.

The chain couples TRBV10-3 to TRBJ1-2; D unclear. The CDR3 covers 15 residues. Germline loops: CDR1 ENHRY, CDR2 SYGVKD. V gave up 0 bases and J gave up 5 bases, with 13 bases separating them. The CDR3 bases are TGTGCCATCAGTGAGTCGCGGGATCCCGGGTATGGCTACACCTTC. As protein: CAISESRDPGYGYTF.

V and J are TRBV11-2 and TRBJ2-5; D is perhaps TRBD1 (6 bases). This CDR3 comprises 14 residues. CDR1 and CDR2 (germline): SGHAT, FQNNGV. V shed 2 bases and J shed 2 bases, with 9 bases lying between them. The CDR3 region is CASSLFGQQETQYF. The CDR3, as DNA: TGTGCCAGCAGCTTATTTGGACAGCAAGAGACCCAGTACTTC.

This chain uses TRBV19 with TRBJ2-7; the match to TRBD1 covers 7 bases. The CDR3 totals 14 residues. J lost 2 bases, V lost 5 bases, and 6 bases had no gene match. Germline V lookup: CDR1 LNHDA, CDR2 SQIVND (reference sequence). The CDR3 DNA reads as TGTGCCAGTAGTCCGACAGGGCGAACCTACGAGCAGTACTTC. Translation gives CASSPTGRTYEQYF.

The CDR3 sequence is CASSLEAGGKGGYTF. DNA for the CDR3: TGTGCCAGCAGCTTAGAGGCAGGGGGGAAGGGGGGCTACACCTTC. This chain uses TRBV7-9 with TRBJ1-2, with 7 bases fitting TRBD1. Germline CDR1 is SEHNR and CDR2 is FQNEAQ (reference sequence). With 1 base clipped from V and 8 bases from J, the junction kept 10 bases outside the gene matches. The CDR3 totals 15 residues. The full variable domain, its missing parts supplied by reference TRBV7-9 and TRBJ1-2, is DTGVSQNPRHKITKRGQNVTFRCDPISEHNRLYWYRQTLGQGPEFLTYFQNEAQLEKSRLLSDRFSAERPKGSFSTLEIQRTEQGDSAMYLCASSLEAGGKGGYTFGSGTRLTVV.

The chain employs TRBV4-1 and TRBJ1-2; D not resolved. The germline gives CDR1 MGHRA, CDR2 YSYEKL. The CDR3 sequence is 13 residues long. V was pared by 2 bases and J by 2 bases, with 6 bases between. The CDR3 region has the DNA TGCGCCAGCAGCCAAAAGGGAAACTATGGCTACACCTTC. Its protein is CASSQKGNYGYTF.

V gene TRBV24-1 combines with J gene TRBJ1-2, with D possibly being TRBD1 (5 bases). Germline V gene sequence: CDR1 KGHDR, CDR2 SFDVKD. There are 14 residues in the CDR3. Deletions cut 4 bases from V and 4 bases from J, with 12 bases between. The CDR3 sequence is CATSDAGHTYGYTF. The CDR3, as DNA: TGTGCCACCAGTGACGCCGGACATACCTATGGCTACACCTTC.

The chain joins TRBV15 to TRBJ2-7; D call uncertain. Germline V lookup: CDR1 LNHNV, CDR2 YYDKDF (reference sequence). This CDR3 is 16 amino acids long. Trimming removed 0 bases from V and 2 bases from J, with 14 bases in between. The chain's CDR3 is CATSRDSGYPPYEQYF. CDR3 bases: TGTGCCACCAGCAGAGATTCCGGGTATCCTCCCTACGAGCAGTACTTC.

As for this clonotype: A junction boundary mismatches the germline segment, possibly from a read error. This sequence joins TRBV11-2 and TRBJ2-7, with D possibly TRBD1 on 6 matching bases. Germline assignment: CDR1 SGHAT and CDR2 FQNNGV. The CDR3 runs 17 residues. The CDR3 DNA reads as TGTACCAGCAGCTACAAAACCACAGGGCTTTTTTTCTACGAGCAGTACTTC. Protein: CTSSYKTTGLFFYEQYF.

The rearrangement uses TRBV20-1 and TRBJ1-1; 7 positions agree with TRBD1. In germline, CDR1 is DFQATT, CDR2 SNEGSKA (reference sequence). CDR3 length: 13 amino acids. The ends lost 1 base at V and 3 bases at J; junction bases unmatched: 2. The DNA for the CDR3 is TGCAGTGCTAGAGGGCAGGGGGACACTGAAGCTTTCTTT. Translating gives CSARGQGDTEAFF.

This chain links TRBV10-1 with TRBJ2-7, with 7 positions matching TRBD1. Germline V gene data show CDR1 as WNHNN and CDR2 as SYGVQD (reference sequence). With V trimmed by 2 bases and J by 7 bases, 8 bases remained unmatched. This CDR3 region has 14 residues. The CDR3, as DNA: TGCGCCAGCAGTGAGCCGACAGGGTGTAGGGAGCAGTACTTC. Translated: CASSEPTGCREQYF.